This T cell receptor beta chain was identified in a study of technical replicates of blood from a few donors (TCRdb year 2017). On this clone: Its antigen is still unknown. No base quality information exists; no much larger clone differs at one position.

Library preparation was by the immunoSEQ multiplex PCR assay. In TCRdb, the immuneACCESS table is reduced to in-frame sequences with V and J assigned. These tables do not hold every clone; where another copy was compared, an unresolved V gene accounts for under half, and the others remain unexplained. The table for this sample lists roughly 70,000 clones; approximately 91% of them were counted only once. Together, the top ten hold 4.7% of the sample. The V end loses 4 bases and the J end loses 3 bases, and a stretch of 9 bases separates them. Per the germline V gene, SGHDT is the CDR1 and YYEEEE is the CDR2. Its CDR3 holds 13 amino acids, cysteine through phenylalanine. Here the CDR3 DNA is all that survives: 39 bases in frame from base 1.

The sequenced material came from PBMCs. The TCR originated in a human donor in good health. Some clones in this sample may be carry-over from other donors' samples. Recombination joined TRBV5-6 with TRBJ2-3; the D gene is perhaps TRBD2, on 5 matching bases. The bases are TGTGCCAGCAGCCTATCGGGAACAGATACGCAGTATTTT. The resulting protein is CASSLSGTDTQYF.